This is a list of T cell receptor beta chains from one sample in a study of blood T cell repertoires in COVID-19. Assay: immunoSEQ multiplex PCR; the TCRdb copy retains only in-frame clones and omits some. This table has 150,000 to 180,000 clones, less than 95% appearing once. The sample taken for sequencing was peripheral blood. These TCRs come from a man aged 45-60 years with acute or convalescent COVID-19. Both conserved end residues are part of each CDR3. D genes are given only for firm matches. Clone size appears in some rows only: once, few, many, or a class for an expanded clone.

v_call	clone_size	j_call	d_call	cdr3_nt	cdr3_aa
TRBV19	.	TRBJ2-3	.	TGTGCCAGTAGTACCCCGTCCCTTCCCCCCACAGATACGCAGTATTTT	CASSTPSLPPTDTQYF
TRBV28	.	TRBJ1-2	.	TGTGCCAGCCGCCCTCCCGCGAGGAACTATGGCTACACCTTC	CASRPPARNYGYTF
TRBV11-3	.	TRBJ2-3	TRBD1	TGTGCCAGCAGCCTGGACAGGGGATCAGATACGCAGTATTTT	CASSLDRGSDTQYF
TRBV4-3	.	TRBJ1-2	.	TGCGCCAGCAGCCAAGATATTAGCATTTATGGCTACACCTTC	CASSQDISIYGYTF
TRBV10-2	.	TRBJ1-4	.	TGCGCCAGCACGACAGGCGCTGAAAAACTGTTTTTT	CASTTGAEKLFF
TRBV10-3	.	TRBJ1-6	.	TGTGCCATCAACTCTCAGGGGAATTCACCCCTCCACTTT	CAINSQGNSPLHF
TRBV27	.	TRBJ2-5	TRBD2	TGTGCCAGCAGTTCTGGGACTAGCGGGAGAAGAGAGACCCAGTACTTC	CASSSGTSGRRETQYF
TRBV3-1/TRBV3-2	.	TRBJ2-1	.	TGTGCCAGCAGCCAAAAGGTTATGACTAGTTGGGGAAATGAGCAGTTCTTC	CASSQKVMTSWGNEQFF
TRBV2	.	TRBJ1-5	TRBD1	TGTGCCAGCAGTATCGACAGGGTGATATTAAATCAGCCCCAGCATTTT	CASSIDRVILNQPQHF
TRBV6-5	.	TRBJ2-7	.	TGTGCCAGCAGAAGAGGGGGAGAGCAGTACTTC	CASRRGGEQYF
TRBV9	.	TRBJ2-1	.	TGTGCCAGCAGCATAACAGGGAATGAGCAGTTCTTC	CASSITGNEQFF
TRBV4-1	.	TRBJ1-2	TRBD1	TGCGCCAGCAGCCAAGACCCAGGGGGCGCAACCTATGGCTACACCTTC	CASSQDPGGATYGYTF
TRBV6-5	.	TRBJ1-2	.	TGTGCCAGCAGCCCGGCGGTAAACTATGGCTACACCTTC	CASSPAVNYGYTF
TRBV28	.	TRBJ1-5	.	TGTGCCAGCAGTATCTCGGGGGGAGGTCAGCCCCAGCATTTT	CASSISGGGQPQHF
TRBV19	.	TRBJ2-7	.	TGTGCCAGTAGCCGATCCGGACAGAGCTACGAGCAGTACTTC	CASSRSGQSYEQYF
TRBV30	.	TRBJ1-5	.	TGTGCCTGGAGTTCCGCGGGGAGACAGCCCCAGCATTTT	CAWSSAGRQPQHF
TRBV12-5	.	TRBJ2-2	TRBD1	TGTGCTAGTGGGTCCGGGACAGGAACCGGGGAGCTGTTTTTT	CASGSGTGTGELFF
TRBV6-5	.	TRBJ2-7	.	TGTGCCAGCAGACGTACGTGGGACACCTCCTACGAGCAGTACTTC	CASRRTWDTSYEQYF
TRBV4-1	.	TRBJ2-5	TRBD2	TGCGCCAGCAGCTCCCGCGGGACTAGCGGGGTAAGGGAGACCCAGTACTTC	CASSSRGTSGVRETQYF
TRBV4-2	.	TRBJ2-7	.	TGTGCCAGCAGCCACGACGACAAATCCTACGAGCAGTACTTC	CASSHDDKSYEQYF
TRBV19	.	TRBJ1-1	.	TGTGCCAGTAGTATAGATCTATCGTCAGGGGTGACCATGAACACTGAAGCTTTCTTT	CASSIDLSSGVTMNTEAFF
TRBV4-3	once	TRBJ1-2	TRBD1	TGCGCCAGCAGCCAAGGTCTAGGGGGCAGGGGCTATGGCTACACCTTC	CASSQGLGGRGYGYTF
TRBV19	.	TRBJ1-4	.	TGTGCCAGCTGTGACCTCCAGGGGTACGAAAAACTGTTTTTT	CASCDLQGYEKLFF
TRBV21-1	.	TRBJ1-1	.	TGTGCCAGCATTCGGAAAGGTGGAGGACAGGGGTCGTTGAACACTGAAGCTTTCTTT	CASIRKGGGQGSLNTEAFF
TRBV13	.	TRBJ2-1	TRBD1	TGTGCCAGCAGCTTAGTGGACAGGGAAGACAATGAGCAGTTCTTC	CASSLVDREDNEQFF
TRBV5-1	.	TRBJ2-2	.	TGCGCCAGCAGCTTGGAAGGCGGCACCGGGGAGCTGTTTTTT	CASSLEGGTGELFF
TRBV3-1/TRBV3-2	.	TRBJ2-1	TRBD2	TGTGCCAGCAGCCAGGCCGGGACTAGCGGGAGAAGCGAGCAGTTCTTC	CASSQAGTSGRSEQFF
TRBV29-1	few	TRBJ2-5	TRBD2	TGCAGCGTTGAAGTCGACCGGGGAGGGGAGACCCAGTACTTC	CSVEVDRGGETQYF
TRBV5-5	.	TRBJ2-2	.	TGTGCCAGCAGCCTCGGGGGAACCGGGGAGCTGTTTTTT	CASSLGGTGELFF
TRBV29-1	few	TRBJ1-2	TRBD1	TGCAGCGTTGAAGCTGGGACAGTCTATGGCTACACCTTC	CSVEAGTVYGYTF
TRBV28	.	TRBJ1-2	TRBD1	TGTGCCAGCAGTTCGGGACAGGGAAACGGGTACACCTTC	CASSSGQGNGYTF
TRBV7-8	once	TRBJ2-7	TRBD1	TGTGCCAGCAGCGTTGACAGGGGGCTCAACTACGAGCAGTACTTC	CASSVDRGLNYEQYF
TRBV27	once	TRBJ2-1	.	TGTGCCAGCAGTTTATCTGTCCGACAGCCGTACAATGAGCAGTTCTTC	CASSLSVRQPYNEQFF
TRBV2	.	TRBJ1-4	TRBD1	TGTGCCAGCAGTGAATACGGCAGGGGGTCTGAAAAACTGTTTTTT	CASSEYGRGSEKLFF
TRBV6-4	.	TRBJ1-5	TRBD1	TGTGCCAGCAGTAAGGGACAGGGGCTTGGCAATCAGCCCCAGCATTTT	CASSKGQGLGNQPQHF
TRBV2	.	TRBJ1-5	TRBD1	TGTGCCAGCAGGACGGGACAGGGGGCCAGCAATCAGCCCCAGCATTTT	CASRTGQGASNQPQHF
TRBV7-9	.	TRBJ1-2	.	TGTGCCAGCAGCTTAGCCACGGATGGCTACACCTTC	CASSLATDGYTF
TRBV5-1	once	TRBJ1-4	TRBD1	TGCGCCAGCAGCGCATTCTCGGGACAGGGGGTTAATAATGAAAAACTGTTTTTT	CASSAFSGQGVNNEKLFF
TRBV7-9	once	TRBJ2-3	TRBD1	TGTGCCAGCAGCCGACACTGGGGACAGACCATGAACGGTACGCAGTATTTT	CASSRHWGQTMNGTQYF
TRBV10-3	.	TRBJ1-1	.	TGTGCCGTTAGTAGGGCGGACAAGAACACTGAAGCTTTCTTT	CAVSRADKNTEAFF
TRBV9	.	TRBJ2-1	TRBD2	TGTGCCAGCAGCGACCCACTAGCGGGGGGCTCCTACAATGAGCAGTTCTTC	CASSDPLAGGSYNEQFF
TRBV19	.	TRBJ2-5	TRBD2	TGTGCCAGTAGTGCGACTAGCGGGAGTATAGAGACCCAGTACTTC	CASSATSGSIETQYF
TRBV6-2/TRBV6-3	.	TRBJ2-7	.	TGTGCCAGCAGCCAAACAGGGATCGAGCAGTACTTC	CASSQTGIEQYF
TRBV7-2	.	TRBJ2-2	TRBD2	TGTGCCAGCAGCTCTCCCCCCCTAACTAGCGGGAGATTCGCCGGGGAGCTGTTTTTT	CASSSPPLTSGRFAGELFF
TRBV5-4	.	TRBJ1-1	TRBD1	TGTGCCAGCAGCTTGGTGGGGACAGGGAGGGGGAACACTGAAGCTTTCTTT	CASSLVGTGRGNTEAFF